This T cell receptor beta chain was observed in a study of T cell repertoires and leukemia-associated antigens (dated by TCRdb to about 2019). With regard to the full study: About 5.1 to 7 million read pairs and about 3 to 5.0 million effective reads were obtained per sample, with around 15 million effective reads obtained overall. Using in vitro peptide stimulation of healthy T cells, the study set out to figure out what antigen is recognized by a TCR Vbeta21 clone that had previously been found in CML patients. General study outcomes and caveats: Antigen specificity and function of the expanded clones were not tested directly and required further investigation. Numbers of Vbeta genes (around 60), Jbeta genes (about 14), VDJ rearrangements and unique CDR3s did not differ significantly among the four groups.

Total RNA was extracted from the cultured T cells with TRIzol reagent. TCRbeta libraries were amplified from RNA by 5' rapid amplification of cDNA ends (5'RACE). Library concentration and integrity were checked with Qubit, an Agilent instrument, and quantitative PCR before sequencing. Qualified libraries were sequenced on Illumina HiSeq or MiSeq by a commercial service provider. Per the original workflow: TCR sequences in each sample were identified using MiXCR version 1.8.2. For a clone to be considered qualified, a CDR3 longer than four amino acids, an in-frame nucleotide length, and the absence of a stop codon were required. A read containing the complete CDR3 structure was defined as an effective read. Validation of expanded clones was performed by RT-PCR with 24 Vbeta primers, GeneScan spectratyping, and Sanger sequencing. TCRdb ran its own pipeline on the public reads, namely fastp trimming at Q25 and MiXCR clone calling, and kept in-frame beta chains. When rows share a CDR3 protein, they turn into one entry using the most common DNA and genes. TCRdb's processing, not the authors' own work, is the source of the V and J calls. The sample table records about 15,000 distinct CDR3 sequences; roughly 40% of these occur just once. The ten top clones hold around 8.8% of the sample.

Taken from cysteine to phenylalanine, the CDR3 has 15 residues. Of the read, only the CDR3 DNA is kept; its 45 bases are in frame from base 1. CDR1 and CDR2 (MGHDK, SYGVNS) derive from the germline V gene. As a first step, the CD3+ T cells were left to rest overnight in RPMI 1640 lacking fetal bovine serum, at under 3 million cells/mL. MACS immunomagnetic beads were used according to the manufacturer's instructions to isolate CD3+ T cells from PBMCs. This clonotype came up many times. The antigen it recognizes is unknown. This may be a read error, as it is one base from a much larger clone. The specimen was CD3+ T cells sorted from blood and cultured. The rearranged chain carries TRBV25-1 and TRBJ2-1; a stretch of 7 junction bases matches TRBD2. The TCR originated in a female donor in good health. The bases are TGTGCCAGCCGTGATTTTAGCGGGTCTCAAGATGAGCAGTTCTTC. Its translation reads: CASRDFSGSQDEQFF. When the CDR3 is completed using the reference TRBV25-1 and TRBJ2-1 genes on either side, the full variable domain is EADIYQTPRYLVIGTGKKITLECSQTMGHDKMYWYQQDPGMELHLIHYSYGVNSTEKGDLSSESTVSRIRTEHFPLTLESARPSHTSQYLCASRDFSGSQDEQFFGPGTRLTVL.